This is a list of T cell receptor beta chains from one sample in a study of blood T cell repertoires in COVID-19. Profiling relied on immunoSEQ multiplex PCR, and the TCRdb table lists in-frame clones only, not all of them. The data contain 200,000 or so clones, 80% to 90% of them singletons. The material sequenced was peripheral blood. The receptors were sampled from a man aged 35 to 55 who had recovered from COVID-19. Both conserved end residues are part of each CDR3. The order of the fields is D gene, CDR3 length, J gene, clone size, V gene, CDR3 DNA, CDR3 protein. The D gene is left open where the match is weak. Clone size is shown for a subset of rows, as once, few, many or a class of expanded clone.

d_call: .
cdr3_length: 16
j_call: TRBJ1-1
clone_size: .
v_call: TRBV11-3
cdr3_nt: TGTGCCAGCAGCTTAACCGCTTTCGCAGGGAACACTGAAGCTTTCTTT
cdr3_aa: CASSLTAFAGNTEAFF

d_call: .
cdr3_length: 15
j_call: TRBJ1-5
clone_size: .
v_call: TRBV10-3
cdr3_nt: TGTGCCATCAGTGACCCCGGGGGGGGCAATCAGCCCCAGCATTTT
cdr3_aa: CAISDPGGGNQPQHF

d_call: .
cdr3_length: 17
j_call: TRBJ2-5
clone_size: .
v_call: TRBV6-6
cdr3_nt: TGTGCCAGCAGTCTCAGGGGAACCCTCGCGTACCAAGAGACCCAGTACTTC
cdr3_aa: CASSLRGTLAYQETQYF

d_call: TRBD2
cdr3_length: 14
j_call: TRBJ2-1
clone_size: .
v_call: TRBV3-1/TRBV3-2
cdr3_nt: TGTGCCAGCAGCCGGTTAGCGGGGGCTAATGAGCAGTTCTTC
cdr3_aa: CASSRLAGANEQFF

d_call: .
cdr3_length: 11
j_call: TRBJ2-1
clone_size: .
v_call: TRBV6-5
cdr3_nt: TGTGCCAGCAGTCCGGGGAATGAGCAGTTCTTC
cdr3_aa: CASSPGNEQFF

d_call: .
cdr3_length: 16
j_call: TRBJ2-2
clone_size: .
v_call: TRBV5-4
cdr3_nt: TGTGCCAGCAGCCCAGGACCGGGGTCGAACACCGGGGAGCTGTTTTTT
cdr3_aa: CASSPGPGSNTGELFF

d_call: .
cdr3_length: 13
j_call: TRBJ2-7
clone_size: .
v_call: TRBV7-2
cdr3_nt: TGTGCCAGCAGCTTGACAGGAGCCTACGAGCAGTACTTC
cdr3_aa: CASSLTGAYEQYF

d_call: TRBD1
cdr3_length: 19
j_call: TRBJ2-2
clone_size: .
v_call: TRBV19
cdr3_nt: TGTGCCAGTAGCTTATACCAAGGACAGGGGCCAGGGGGTACCGGGGAGCTGTTTTTT
cdr3_aa: CASSLYQGQGPGGTGELFF

d_call: TRBD2
cdr3_length: 19
j_call: TRBJ2-1
clone_size: .
v_call: TRBV27
cdr3_nt: TGTGCCAGCAGTTTATCGTCAGCGGGACTAGCGGGAGGGTACAATGAGCAGTTCTTC
cdr3_aa: CASSLSSAGLAGGYNEQFF

d_call: TRBD2
cdr3_length: 17
j_call: TRBJ2-7
clone_size: .
v_call: TRBV9
cdr3_nt: TGTGCCAGCAGCGCTGAGCCTAATCCGGGGGGGAAGGTCGAGCAGTACTTC
cdr3_aa: CASSAEPNPGGKVEQYF

d_call: .
cdr3_length: 14
j_call: TRBJ2-2
clone_size: .
v_call: TRBV15
cdr3_nt: TGTGCCACCAGTCAGGGGAAAGGGGGTCGGGAGCTGTTTTTT
cdr3_aa: CATSQGKGGRELFF

d_call: TRBD2
cdr3_length: 17
j_call: TRBJ2-3
clone_size: .
v_call: TRBV7-2
cdr3_nt: TGTGCCAGCAGCTTAAAAGGGCTAGCGGTTGGCACAGATACGCAGTATTTT
cdr3_aa: CASSLKGLAVGTDTQYF

d_call: TRBD1
cdr3_length: 13
j_call: TRBJ1-2
clone_size: .
v_call: TRBV29-1
cdr3_nt: TGCAGCGGTGCTGGGACAGGGTCGTTCGGCTACACCTTC
cdr3_aa: CSGAGTGSFGYTF

d_call: .
cdr3_length: 12
j_call: TRBJ2-7
clone_size: .
v_call: TRBV21-1
cdr3_nt: TGTGCCAGCTGGCGTGGCCGGGACGAGCAGTACTTC
cdr3_aa: CASWRGRDEQYF

d_call: TRBD2
cdr3_length: 16
j_call: TRBJ2-2
clone_size: .
v_call: TRBV3-1/TRBV3-2
cdr3_nt: TGTGCCAGCAGCCCAAGGGCTAGCGGGAACACCGGGGAGCTGTTTTTT
cdr3_aa: CASSPRASGNTGELFF

d_call: .
cdr3_length: 16
j_call: TRBJ2-7
clone_size: once
v_call: TRBV28
cdr3_nt: TGTGCCAGCAGTAGTGTGGGACAAAGGATCTCCTACGAGCAGTACTTC
cdr3_aa: CASSSVGQRISYEQYF

d_call: TRBD2
cdr3_length: 14
j_call: TRBJ2-7
clone_size: .
v_call: TRBV6-5
cdr3_nt: TGTGCCACGATACGTGTAGCGGGGGGTTACGAGCAGTACTTC
cdr3_aa: CATIRVAGGYEQYF

d_call: .
cdr3_length: 14
j_call: TRBJ1-5
clone_size: .
v_call: TRBV18
cdr3_nt: TGTGCCAGCTCACCGAACAGGGATGGGCAGCCCCAGCATTTT
cdr3_aa: CASSPNRDGQPQHF

d_call: TRBD1
cdr3_length: 13
j_call: TRBJ2-7
clone_size: once
v_call: TRBV5-1
cdr3_nt: TGCGCCAGCAGCCCGCAGGGGGCGGACGAGCAGTACTTC
cdr3_aa: CASSPQGADEQYF

d_call: TRBD1
cdr3_length: 17
j_call: TRBJ2-7
clone_size: .
v_call: TRBV27
cdr3_nt: TGTGCCAGCAGTTCGGGGACAGGGCCTCCATACACCTACGAGCAGTACTTC
cdr3_aa: CASSSGTGPPYTYEQYF

d_call: TRBD1
cdr3_length: 15
j_call: TRBJ1-4
clone_size: few
v_call: TRBV6-6
cdr3_nt: TGTGCCAGCAGTGGCCTCCAGGGGGTTAGCGAAAAACTGTTTTTT
cdr3_aa: CASSGLQGVSEKLFF

d_call: .
cdr3_length: 15
j_call: TRBJ2-7
clone_size: .
v_call: TRBV12-5
cdr3_nt: TGTGCTAGTGGCCAGAATTCGACAGGCCCCTACGAGCAGTACTTC
cdr3_aa: CASGQNSTGPYEQYF

d_call: .
cdr3_length: 15
j_call: TRBJ1-6
clone_size: .
v_call: TRBV4-3
cdr3_nt: TGCGCCAGCAGCCAGCATATAGCGCTTTTTCGTCCCCTCCACTTT
cdr3_aa: CASSQHIALFRPLHF

d_call: .
cdr3_length: 13
j_call: TRBJ2-7
clone_size: .
v_call: TRBV4-3
cdr3_nt: TGCGCCAGCAGCCAAGACGGGTTCAACGAGCAGTACTTC
cdr3_aa: CASSQDGFNEQYF

d_call: .
cdr3_length: 16
j_call: TRBJ2-1
clone_size: .
v_call: TRBV7-2
cdr3_nt: TGTGCCAGCAGCGCCAGCGGACCGCTTAGGGTTCACGAGCAGTTCTTC
cdr3_aa: CASSASGPLRVHEQFF

d_call: .
cdr3_length: 18
j_call: TRBJ2-2
clone_size: .
v_call: TRBV21-1
cdr3_nt: TGTGCCAGCAGCAGAGGTCAGATTAGAGACAGGGCCACCGGGGAGCTGTTTTTT
cdr3_aa: CASSRGQIRDRATGELFF

d_call: TRBD1
cdr3_length: 16
j_call: TRBJ1-2
clone_size: .
v_call: TRBV4-3
cdr3_nt: TGCGCCAGCAGCCAAGATGACAGGGCAGGGAACTATGGCTACACCTTC
cdr3_aa: CASSQDDRAGNYGYTF

d_call: TRBD2
cdr3_length: 15
j_call: TRBJ2-1
clone_size: once
v_call: TRBV6-6
cdr3_nt: TGTGCCAGCAGTTCTCCTAGCGGGAGTTGGGATGAGCAGTTCTTC
cdr3_aa: CASSSPSGSWDEQFF

d_call: TRBD2
cdr3_length: 14
j_call: TRBJ2-7
clone_size: .
v_call: TRBV11-2
cdr3_nt: TGTGCCAGCAGCTTAGGCGGGAGAGGCTACGAGCAGTACTTC
cdr3_aa: CASSLGGRGYEQYF

d_call: TRBD1
cdr3_length: 13
j_call: TRBJ1-1
clone_size: few
v_call: TRBV9
cdr3_nt: TGTGCCAGCAGCGTAGGACAGGGCACTGAAGCTTTCTTT
cdr3_aa: CASSVGQGTEAFF

d_call: TRBD2
cdr3_length: 13
j_call: TRBJ2-1
clone_size: .
v_call: TRBV7-2
cdr3_nt: TGTGCCAGCAGCTCACTAGCGGGAGGGGTGCAGTTCTTC
cdr3_aa: CASSSLAGGVQFF

d_call: TRBD1
cdr3_length: 14
j_call: TRBJ2-1
clone_size: .
v_call: TRBV27
cdr3_nt: TGTGCCATCAAACCGGGACAGGCCTGCAATGAGCAGTTCTTC
cdr3_aa: CAIKPGQACNEQFF

d_call: TRBD1
cdr3_length: 14
j_call: TRBJ1-6
clone_size: .
v_call: TRBV3-1/TRBV3-2
cdr3_nt: TGTGCCAGCAGCGACAGGGGGTTGAATTCACCCCTCCACTTT
cdr3_aa: CASSDRGLNSPLHF

d_call: .
cdr3_length: 15
j_call: TRBJ1-3
clone_size: .
v_call: TRBV6-6
cdr3_nt: TGTGCCAGCAGACCCGCAGGGAATCGTGCAAACACCATATATTTT
cdr3_aa: CASRPAGNRANTIYF

d_call: .
cdr3_length: 15
j_call: TRBJ1-1
clone_size: .
v_call: TRBV6-5
cdr3_nt: TGTGCCAGCAGTTACTCGATGGACAGACTGGGTGAAGCTTTCTTT
cdr3_aa: CASSYSMDRLGEAFF

d_call: .
cdr3_length: 12
j_call: TRBJ1-4
clone_size: .
v_call: TRBV5-1
cdr3_nt: TGCGCCAGCAGGGAGGCTAATGAAAAACTGTTTTTT
cdr3_aa: CASREANEKLFF

d_call: TRBD2
cdr3_length: 12
j_call: TRBJ2-1
clone_size: once
v_call: TRBV9
cdr3_nt: TGTGCCAGCAGCGAGAGCGGGAGGGAGGTGATCTTC
cdr3_aa: CASSESGREVIF

d_call: TRBD1
cdr3_length: 13
j_call: TRBJ1-2
clone_size: few
v_call: TRBV28
cdr3_nt: TGTGCCAGCAGCCTACAGGGGAACGATGGCTACACCTTC
cdr3_aa: CASSLQGNDGYTF

d_call: .
cdr3_length: 15
j_call: TRBJ1-3
clone_size: few
v_call: TRBV21-1
cdr3_nt: TGTGCCAGCAGCAAAGCTCTGTTAGCTGGAAACACCATATATTTT
cdr3_aa: CASSKALLAGNTIYF

d_call: TRBD1
cdr3_length: 14
j_call: TRBJ1-4
clone_size: .
v_call: TRBV10-2
cdr3_nt: TGCGCCAGCATTCCAGGGACAGGGGATGAAAAACTGTTTTTT
cdr3_aa: CASIPGTGDEKLFF

d_call: .
cdr3_length: 13
j_call: TRBJ1-2
clone_size: .
v_call: TRBV2
cdr3_nt: TGTGCCAGCAGTGAAGAACTCCGCTATGGCTACACCTTC
cdr3_aa: CASSEELRYGYTF

d_call: TRBD1
cdr3_length: 14
j_call: TRBJ1-4
clone_size: .
v_call: TRBV30
cdr3_nt: TGTGCCTGGAGTGCTCCGGGACAGCGTGAAAAACTGTTTTTT
cdr3_aa: CAWSAPGQREKLFF